Listed below are T cell receptor beta chains from one sample, sequenced in a study of blood T cells in healthy people across ages. From the 5' RACE reads, TCRdb called clonotypes with MiXCR, one entry per CDR3 protein. The sample holds roughly 730,000 distinct CDR3 sequences, 56% seen once. Source material: blood. These receptors came from a man between 35 and 55 years old in good health. CDR3s include the opening cysteine and the closing phenylalanine or tryptophan. Where a row states a size, it is once, few, many or the class of an expanded clone; other rows omit it.

TRBV25-1,few,TRBJ2-7,CASRGQGSYEQYF
TRBV7-2,many,TRBJ2-3,CASSPTSGDTDTQYF
TRBV20-1,.,.,CSATSGLAAYEQYF
TRBV12-5,.,TRBJ2-3,CASGKDRTTDTQYF
TRBV3-1,.,TRBJ2-5,CASSQSPLLEQYF
TRBV3-1,.,TRBJ2-1,CASSQEGQGYDEQFF
TRBV9,.,TRBJ2-7,CASSVGDGYEQYF
TRBV6-1,.,TRBJ2-5,CASSEGLAGGAKETRYF
TRBV21-1,.,TRBJ2-7,CASSAPRYF
TRBV2,once,TRBJ2-5,CAVRVQETQYF
TRBV20-1,few,TRBJ2-5,CSLRVAPGETQYF
TRBV6-5,.,TRBJ2-7,CASSSDRALYEQYF
TRBV10-3,.,TRBJ2-5,CAISAQDRGLGETQYF
TRBV27,.,TRBJ1-1,CASSITTGARAFF
TRBV20-1,few,TRBJ2-1,CSAKSRRDRFSNEQFF
TRBV10-3,.,TRBJ1-1,CAVGQGIGTEAFF
TRBV9,few,TRBJ2-5,CASSQDGGSGGAVETQYF
TRBV25-1,few,.,CASSAGVYEQYF
TRBV5-1,.,TRBJ2-1,CASSQLGTTPLHEQFF
TRBV30,.,TRBJ1-6,CAWSVDRVNSPLHF
TRBV12-3/TRBV12-4,.,TRBJ2-3,CASSPSGRAYSAHTQYF
TRBV27,many,TRBJ1-5,CASGYTGNPPQHF
TRBV11-3,.,TRBJ2-7,CASSLVTSGDEQYF
TRBV27,.,TRBJ1-2,CASRRGAGGYTF
TRBV20-1,many,TRBJ2-7,CSARGTGEYEQYF
TRBV12-3/TRBV12-4,.,TRBJ2-1,CASSYGPGTLDNEQFF
TRBV12-3/TRBV12-4,.,.,CASTLQAGLAYEQYF
TRBV7-2,.,TRBJ2-7,CASSLQGGLEYEQYF
TRBV20-1,.,TRBJ2-5,CSAESRTVGGETQYF
TRBV5-1,few,TRBJ2-1,CASSSVGGDEQFF
TRBV29-1,.,TRBJ2-7,CSVARDGYEQYF
TRBV28,few,TRBJ1-4,CASSLPGQGIATNEKLFF
TRBV7-9,.,TRBJ2-7,CASSLYGQTSSYEQYF